These 27 T cell receptor beta chains were sequenced from one sample in a study of control samples from healthy donors and cancer patients. Some clones are missing from TCRdb's copy, which holds only in-frame ones; the method was immunoSEQ multiplex PCR. This table has roughly 52,000 clones, around 95% appearing once. The sample consisted of blood. The receptors here all came from a woman between 25 and 40 years old in good health.

The rearrangement links TRBV7-3 to TRBJ2-1, with D maybe TRBD2 (6 bases). This CDR3 spans 17 amino acids. Trimming shortened V by 1 base and J by 1 base, and 14 bases separated the two germline ends. In germline, CDR1 is SGHTA, CDR2 FQGTGA. The CDR3 reads CASSLNGAGISYNEQFF. The CDR3 coding sequence is TGTGCCAGCAGCTTAAATGGCGCGGGGATTTCCTACAATGAGCAGTTCTTC.

The rearrangement links TRBV7-3 to TRBJ2-3; 8 positions match TRBD2. The V gene end was trimmed by 5 bases and the J gene end by 0 bases; junction bases not matched to a gene: 4. Germline CDR1 SGHTA, CDR2 FQGTGA. The CDR3 covers 15 residues. CDR3 amino acids: CASSQSGRSTDTQYF. The CDR3 region has the DNA TGTGCCAGCAGCCAGAGCGGGAGAAGCACAGATACGCAGTATTTT.

The chain links TRBV3-1 (or the pseudogene TRBV3-2) to TRBJ2-1, with 7 bases lining up with TRBD2. Germline V gives CDR1 LGHDT, CDR2 YNNKEL (reference sequence). The CDR3 length is 16 residues. V shed 6 bases, J shed 8 bases, and the junction held 16 bases outside the gene matches. The DNA for the CDR3 is TGTGCCAGCAGTTTGTCGGCGGGAGTAGGAGGGTATGAGCAGTTCTTC. Encoded protein: CASSLSAGVGGYEQFF.

The chain carries TRBV19 and TRBJ2-5; TRBD1 or TRBD2 may be the D gene (5 bases each). The CDR3 spans 14 residues. V was clipped by 8 bases and J by 4 bases, with 17 bases between them. Germline-derived CDR1 and CDR2 are LNHDA and SQIVND (reference sequence). This chain's CDR3 is CASCARAQGETQYF. The CDR3 DNA sequence: TGTGCCAGTTGCGCGCGGGCTCAGGGAGAGACCCAGTACTTC.

The V gene is TRBV4-1, the J gene TRBJ2-7, with D perhaps TRBD1 (6 bases). Germline CDR1 is MGHRA and CDR2 is YSYEKL. The CDR3 loop spans 13 amino acids. V was clipped by 2 bases and J by 3 bases, with 8 bases between them. The CDR3 region is CASSQTGFYEQYF. The CDR3 DNA follows: TGCGCCAGCAGCCAAACAGGGTTCTACGAGCAGTACTTC.

V gene TRBV3-1 (or the pseudogene TRBV3-2) combines with J gene TRBJ1-1, with unresolved D. Trimming pared 0 bases from V and 1 base from J, leaving 6 bases between. In germline, CDR1 is LGHDT, CDR2 YNNKEL (reference sequence). The CDR3 is 14 amino acids. In nucleotides, the CDR3 is TGTGCCAGCAGCCAAGAATTGGGGAACACTGAAGCTTTCTTT. This sequence encodes CASSQELGNTEAFF.

The chain uses TRBV11-2 and TRBJ2-7; a weak D match, TRBD1 (6 bases). The CDR3 is 14 amino acids. Germline V lookup: CDR1 SGHAT, CDR2 FQNNGV. The V end lost 3 bases, the J end lost 3 bases, and 12 bases lay between the germline ends. The CDR3 DNA reads TGTGCCAGCAGCTTGACCGACAGGAGCTACGAGCAGTACTTC. Its protein is CASSLTDRSYEQYF.

The chain uses TRBV4-1 and TRBJ1-3; perhaps TRBD1 as D (5 bases). The CDR3 has 16 residues. V lost 2 bases and J lost 4, with 15 bases in between. Germline loops: CDR1 MGHRA, CDR2 YSYEKL. The CDR3 sequence: CASSQSRASGGNTIYF. CDR3 nucleotide sequence: TGCGCCAGCAGCCAAAGCAGGGCCTCGGGAGGAAACACCATATATTTT.

The CDR3 DNA follows: TGTGCCAGCAGCCCAGCCGGGACGCGCTCCTACAATGAGCAGTTCTTC. Its translation: CASSPAGTRSYNEQFF. The genes are TRBV7-6 and TRBJ2-1; D may correspond to TRBD1 or TRBD2 (5 bases each). Germline V gene lookup returns CDR1 SGHVS and CDR2 FNYEAQ. Trimming pared 5 bases from V and 0 bases from J, leaving 14 bases between. The CDR3 extends over 16 amino acids.

This chain connects TRBV7-2 to TRBJ1-2; 8 bases fit TRBD1. This CDR3 comprises 15 residues. V gave up 0 bases and J gave up 5 bases; unmatched junction bases: 5. The germline CDR1 and CDR2 sequences are SGHTA and FQGNSA. CDR3 sequence (DNA): TGTGCCAGCAGCTTAGCGGACAGGGCCAGTTATGGCTACACCTTC. Residues: CASSLADRASYGYTF.

This chain uses TRBV7-3 with TRBJ2-2; unclear D gene. The CDR3 is made up of 16 amino acids. Germline CDR1 and CDR2: SGHTA and FQGTGA. The V end was cut by 5 bases, the J end by 4 bases, with 17 bases between. The CDR3 loop reads CASSPGPSGGTGELFF. The CDR3 DNA reads as TGTGCCAGCAGCCCCGGGCCATCCGGTGGCACCGGGGAGCTGTTTTTT.

This clone was seen only once. This rearrangement joins TRBV5-1 to TRBJ2-7; 7 nucleotides align to TRBD1. CDR1 and CDR2 (germline): SGHRS, YFSETQ. The CDR3 runs to 15 residues. Trimming took 7 bases from V and 3 from J; bases not matched to a gene: 13. CDR3 region: CASGPHTGALYEQYF. Written as DNA, the CDR3 is TGCGCCAGCGGCCCACATACAGGGGCGCTCTACGAGCAGTACTTC.

This clone was observed once. V is TRBV6-1 and J is TRBJ1-6; no clear D. In germline, CDR1 is MNHNS, CDR2 SASEGT. The germline V and J ends were trimmed by 0 bases and 5 bases, with 2 bases remaining between them. The CDR3 loop spans 13 amino acids. CDR3 loop: CASSEADNSPLHF. CDR3 DNA sequence: TGTGCCAGCAGTGAAGCAGATAATTCACCCCTCCACTTT.

The CDR3 sequence is CASSEGPGQDYGYTF. The CDR3 bases are TGTGCCAGCAGTGAAGGCCCGGGACAGGACTATGGCTACACCTTC. This chain connects TRBV2 to TRBJ1-2, with 8 bases matching TRBD1. V was clipped by 1 base and J by 3 bases; unmatched bases: 4. The CDR3 consists of 15 residues. Germline values: CDR1 SNHLY, CDR2 FYNNEI.

The V gene is TRBV6-5, the J gene TRBJ1-1, with D unresolved. CDR3 length: 13 residues. Germline values: CDR1 MNHEY, CDR2 SVGAGI. V lost 2 bases, J lost 1 base, and 5 bases lay in between. CDR3 region: CASSYDGNTEAFF. The CDR3 region has the DNA TGTGCCAGCAGTTACGACGGGAACACTGAAGCTTTCTTT.

This rearrangement joins TRBV7-2 to TRBJ1-2; possibly TRBD1 for D (5 bases). The CDR3 spans 14 residues. The germline gives CDR1 SGHTA, CDR2 FQGNSA. Deletions cut 5 bases from V and 3 bases from J, with 13 bases between. The CDR3 DNA is TGTGCCAGCAGCGGGACTGACGGCTACTATGGCTACACCTTC. Residues: CASSGTDGYYGYTF. Looking up the rest from reference TRBV7-2 and TRBJ1-2 gives the full variable domain: GAGVSQSPSNKVTEKGKDVELRCDPISGHTALYWYRQSLGQGLEFLIYFQGNSAPDKSGLPSDRFSAERTGGSVSTLTIQRTQQEDSAVYLCASSGTDGYYGYTFGSGTRLTVV.

This chain connects TRBV5-1 to TRBJ1-6; TRBD1 matches at 7 bases. The CDR3 loop spans 15 amino acids. CDR1 SGHRS and CDR2 YFSETQ come from the germline V gene. V was pared by 2 bases and J by 9 bases, with 8 bases of the junction left unmatched. CDR3 sequence: CASSFGDRDSSPLHF. CDR3 DNA sequence: TGCGCCAGCAGCTTTGGAGACAGGGATTCTTCACCCCTCCACTTT.

This chain uses TRBV27 with TRBJ2-7, with a tentative D call TRBD2 (5 bases). This CDR3 is built from 13 residues. The germline V gene encodes CDR1 MNHEY and CDR2 SMNVEV (reference sequence). V gave up 3 bases and J gave up 4 bases, with 10 bases separating them. The CDR3 loop reads CASSFGVRYEQYF. In DNA form, the CDR3 reads TGTGCCAGCAGTTTCGGGGTTCGGTACGAGCAGTACTTC.

This clone was seen just once. This sequence joins TRBV30 and TRBJ2-2; D is unclear. Trimming removed 3 bases at V and 3 bases at J, with 5 bases between. The CDR3 has 12 residues. Per germline, CDR1 GTSNPN and CDR2 SVGIG (reference sequence). In DNA form, the CDR3 reads TGTGCCTGGAGAGGCGACACCGGGGAGCTGTTTTTT. This sequence encodes CAWRGDTGELFF. Using reference TRBV30 and TRBJ2-2 for the parts outside the CDR3, the full variable domain is SQTIHQWPATLVQPVGSPLSLECTVEGTSNPNLYWYRQAAGRGLQLLFYSVGIGQISSEVPQNLSASRPQDRQFILSSKKLLLSDSGFYLCAWRGDTGELFFGEGSRLTVL.

V gene TRBV5-1 combines with J gene TRBJ1-1; D gene uncertain. V lost 0 bases and J 2 bases, leaving 8 bases between the germline ends. CDR1 and CDR2 (germline): SGHRS, YFSETQ. The CDR3 loop spans 14 amino acids. The CDR3 loop is CASSLVNTNTEAFF. The CDR3 region has the DNA TGCGCCAGCAGCTTGGTCAACACAAACACTGAAGCTTTCTTT.

V is TRBV3-1 (or the pseudogene TRBV3-2) and J is TRBJ1-5; a possible D gene is TRBD1 (6 bases). V dropped 8 bases and J dropped 0 bases, with 11 bases sitting between them. CDR3 length equals 14 residues. Germline V lookup: CDR1 LGHDT, CDR2 YNNKEL (reference sequence). The CDR3 DNA reads TGTGCCAGCTGGGGGGGGGCTAGCAATCAGCCCCAGCATTTT. This gives the protein CASWGGASNQPQHF.

The chain carries TRBV12-3 or TRBV12-4 and TRBJ1-1; 7 bases align to TRBD1. The CDR3 is 12 residues long. J gave up 8 bases and V 5 bases, and 5 bases lay outside the gene matches. The DNA for the CDR3 is TGTGCCAGCAGTCTTGGACAGGTGGAAGCTTTCTTT. Its protein product is CASSLGQVEAFF.

CDR3 sequence (DNA): TGTGCCAGCATGCAGGGCGGCTATGGCTACACCTTC. Translating gives CASMQGGYGYTF. The chain is built from TRBV6-5 and TRBJ1-2; perhaps TRBD1 as D (5 bases). Per germline, CDR1 MNHEY and CDR2 SVGAGI. V was pared by 7 bases and J by 4 bases, with 10 bases between. This CDR3 region has 12 residues.

This clone was seen more than once but under ten times. The genes are TRBV12-3 or TRBV12-4 and TRBJ2-7; D call uncertain. This CDR3 comprises 12 residues. V was shortened by 2 bases and J by 4 bases, with 6 bases between the two germline ends. DNA of the CDR3: TGTGCCAGCAGTTTATTCCCGTACGAGCAGTACTTC. Encoded protein: CASSLFPYEQYF.

The J gene is TRBJ1-3, the V gene TRBV7-9, with TRBD1 identical over 7 bases. Trimming at V came to 1 base and at J to 4 bases, leaving 7 bases not matched to a gene. Germline loops: CDR1 SEHNR, CDR2 FQNEAQ (reference sequence). The CDR3 loop spans 16 amino acids. DNA of the CDR3: TGTGCCAGCAGCTTAGTGAAGGGGGCTCCGGGAAACACCATATATTTT. Translated, it gives CASSLVKGAPGNTIYF. The variable domain in full, with the rest retrieved from reference TRBV7-9 and TRBJ1-3, is DTGVSQNPRHKITKRGQNVTFRCDPISEHNRLYWYRQTLGQGPEFLTYFQNEAQLEKSRLLSDRFSAERPKGSFSTLEIQRTEQGDSAMYLCASSLVKGAPGNTIYFGEGSWLTVV.

The chain recombines TRBV29-1 with TRBJ2-3; 9 bases are shared with TRBD2. From germline, CDR1 is SQVTM and CDR2 ANQGSEA. V shed 2 bases and J 5 bases; nucleotides not matched to a gene: 8. The CDR3 totals 15 residues. The CDR3 region is CSVEMREGRGDTQYF. In DNA form, the CDR3 reads TGCAGCGTTGAAATGCGGGAGGGCCGAGGAGATACGCAGTATTTT.

This clone was counted once. V gene TRBV24-1 combines with J gene TRBJ2-1; D not certain. Germline V gives CDR1 KGHDR, CDR2 SFDVKD. This CDR3 has 13 residues. V was clipped by 7 bases and J by 7 bases, with 13 bases between them. This chain's CDR3 is CATSLVTSNEQFF. As DNA, the CDR3 is TGTGCCACCAGCTTGGTCACTTCGAATGAGCAGTTCTTC.